The entry below describes one T cell receptor (beta chain). Authors' methods: Reference gene primer amplification gave nucleated cell count estimates. Method: immunoSEQ multiplex PCR; TCRdb's copy keeps in-frame clones and lacks some. That table is the source of V, J and clone size, and D and trimming were worked out from the DNA. Here the sample spans about 170,000 clones, 88% being singletons. The sample is drawn from a study of blood T cell repertoires in COVID-19. From germline, CDR1 is SGHNT and CDR2 YYREEE (reference sequence). The CDR3 runs 14 residues. Losses at the gene ends were 2 bases for V and 1 base for J; bases not matched to a gene: 1.

The clonotype originates from a man between 45 and 60 years old who had recovered from COVID-19. The chain links TRBV5-4 to TRBJ2-7, with TRBD2 identical over 9 bases. The sample taken for sequencing was peripheral blood. CDR3 bases: TGTGCCAGCAGCTTTAGCGGGGGATCCTACGAGCAGTACTTC. Its translation is CASSFSGGSYEQYF.